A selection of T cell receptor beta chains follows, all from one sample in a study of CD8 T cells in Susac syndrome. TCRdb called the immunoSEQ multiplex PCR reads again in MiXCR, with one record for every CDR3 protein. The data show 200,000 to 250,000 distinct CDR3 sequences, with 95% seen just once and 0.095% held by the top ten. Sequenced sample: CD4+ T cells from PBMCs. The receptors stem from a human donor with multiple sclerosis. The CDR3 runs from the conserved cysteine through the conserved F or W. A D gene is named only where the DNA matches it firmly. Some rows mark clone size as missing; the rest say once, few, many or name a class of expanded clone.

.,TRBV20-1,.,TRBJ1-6,CSAREYFKSPLHF,TGCAGTGCTAGAGAATACTTCAAGTCACCCCTCCACTTT
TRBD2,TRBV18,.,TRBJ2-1,CASSPLMGGGQSEQFF,TGTGCCAGCTCACCCCTTATGGGCGGGGGGCAGAGTGAGCAGTTCTTC
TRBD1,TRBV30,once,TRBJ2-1,CAWSAPTGVAYNEQFF,TGTGCCTGGAGCGCTCCGACAGGGGTTGCCTACAATGAGCAGTTCTTC
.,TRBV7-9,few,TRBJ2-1,CASSTGGEQFF,TGTGCCAGCAGCACCGGGGGTGAGCAGTTCTTC
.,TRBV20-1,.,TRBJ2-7,CSARDRLEVSYEQYF,TGCAGTGCTAGAGATCGACTAGAAGTCTCCTACGAGCAGTACTTC
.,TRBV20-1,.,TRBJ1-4,CSARAQVNEKLFF,TGCAGTGCTAGGGCACAGGTGAATGAAAAACTGTTTTTT
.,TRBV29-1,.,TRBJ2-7,CSVEDSSSYEQYF,TGCAGCGTTGAAGATAGTAGCTCCTACGAGCAGTACTTC
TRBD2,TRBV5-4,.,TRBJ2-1,CASSVAGASYNEQFF,TGTGCCAGCAGCGTAGCGGGGGCCTCCTACAATGAGCAGTTCTTC
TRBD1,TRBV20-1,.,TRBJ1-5,CSASEQGYGNQPQHF,TGCAGTGCTAGTGAACAGGGGTATGGTAATCAGCCCCAGCATTTT
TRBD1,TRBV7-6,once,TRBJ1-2,CASSLVGTGDRYGYTF,TGTGCCAGCAGCTTAGTGGGGACAGGGGACCGCTATGGCTACACCTTC
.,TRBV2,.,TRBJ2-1,CASSLPPESTSEQFF,TGTGCCAGCAGTCTACCTCCAGAATCGACGTCTGAGCAGTTCTTC
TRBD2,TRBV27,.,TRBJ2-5,CASSFREGPWETQYF,TGTGCCAGCAGTTTCAGGGAGGGTCCTTGGGAGACCCAGTACTTC
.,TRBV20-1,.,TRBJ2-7,CSAIPQGLLEQYF,TGCAGTGCCATCCCCCAGGGACTCCTTGAGCAGTACTTC
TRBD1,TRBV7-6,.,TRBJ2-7,CASSFHGQGAEQYF,TGTGCCAGCAGCTTTCATGGACAGGGGGCCGAGCAGTACTTC
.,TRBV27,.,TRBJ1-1,CASSLSTVSNTEAFF,TGTGCCAGCAGTTTATCTACAGTCTCGAACACTGAAGCTTTCTTT
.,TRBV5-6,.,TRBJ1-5,CASSLLGHSNQPQHF,TGTGCCAGCAGCTTGTTGGGTCATAGCAATCAGCCCCAGCATTTT
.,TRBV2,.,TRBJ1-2,CASSEQGHYGYTF,TGTGCCAGCAGTGAACAGGGACACTATGGCTACACCTTC
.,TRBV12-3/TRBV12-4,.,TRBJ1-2,CASSPSSGGPNYGYTF,TGTGCCAGCAGTCCCTCTAGCGGGGGCCCTAACTATGGCTACACCTTC
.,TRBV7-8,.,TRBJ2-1,CASSSLGPNNEQFF,TGTGCCAGCAGTTCCCTGGGCCCCAACAATGAGCAGTTCTTC
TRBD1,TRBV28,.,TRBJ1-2,CASSLSGQGQYGYTF,TGTGCCAGCAGTTTATCGGGACAGGGACAGTATGGCTACACCTTC
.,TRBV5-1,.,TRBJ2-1,CASSLVTNEQFF,TGCGCCAGCAGCTTGGTGACCAATGAGCAGTTCTTC
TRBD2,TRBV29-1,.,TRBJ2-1,CSAPARSGGAGGNEQFF,TGCAGCGCGCCCGCCCGTAGCGGGGGGGCCGGGGGCAATGAGCAGTTCTTC
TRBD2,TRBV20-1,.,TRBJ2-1,CSASTGTSGYNEQFF,TGCAGTGCTTCAACCGGGACTAGCGGCTACAATGAGCAGTTCTTC
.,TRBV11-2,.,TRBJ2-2,CASSLQGVNTGELFF,TGTGCCAGCAGCTTACAGGGAGTGAACACCGGGGAGCTGTTTTTT
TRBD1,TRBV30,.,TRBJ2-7,CAWRLPGQGAYEQYF,TGTGCCTGGCGACTACCGGGACAGGGGGCCTACGAGCAGTACTTC
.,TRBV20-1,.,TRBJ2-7,CSATQDYEQYF,TGCAGTGCTACTCAGGATTACGAGCAGTACTTC
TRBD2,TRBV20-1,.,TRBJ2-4,CSARGLAGAKNIQYF,TGCAGTGCTAGGGGACTAGCGGGAGCCAAAAACATTCAGTACTTC
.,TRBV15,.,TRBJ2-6,CATSRGGNSGANVLTF,TGTGCCACCAGCAGAGGTGGGAACTCTGGGGCCAACGTCCTGACTTTC
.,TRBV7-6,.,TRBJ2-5,CASRTTVEETQYF,TGTGCCAGCAGAACTACAGTGGAAGAGACCCAGTACTTC
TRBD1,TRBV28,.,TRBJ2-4,CASSLPEEGQGNIQYF,TGTGCCAGCAGTTTACCGGAAGAGGGACAGGGAAACATTCAGTACTTC
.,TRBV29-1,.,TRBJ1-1,CSVLGTRLNTEAFF,TGCAGCGTTCTTGGAACCAGGCTGAACACTGAAGCTTTCTTT
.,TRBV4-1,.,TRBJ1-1,CASSQVGRENTEAFF,TGCGCCAGCAGCCAAGTTGGACGGGAGAACACTGAAGCTTTCTTT
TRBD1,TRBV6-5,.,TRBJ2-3,CASEIHRDRGDTQYF,TGTGCCAGCGAAATTCACCGGGACAGGGGCGATACGCAGTATTTT
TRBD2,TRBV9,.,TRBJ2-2,CASSVVAGGGTGELFF,TGTGCCAGCAGCGTAGTTGCGGGAGGGGGGACCGGGGAGCTGTTTTTT
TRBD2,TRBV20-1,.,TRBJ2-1,CSARGLAEGEQFF,TGCAGTGCTAGGGGACTAGCGGAAGGCGAGCAGTTCTTC
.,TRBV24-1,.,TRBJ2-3,CATSDPGPHKTQYF,TGTGCCACCAGTGACCCGGGACCCCACAAGACGCAGTATTTT
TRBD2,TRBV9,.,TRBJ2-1,CASSVLAGANNEQFF,TGTGCCAGCAGCGTGTTAGCGGGGGCCAACAATGAGCAGTTCTTC
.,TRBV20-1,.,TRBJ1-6,CSARGGGDNSPLHF,TGCAGTGCTAGAGGCGGTGGGGATAATTCACCCCTCCACTTT
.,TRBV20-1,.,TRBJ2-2,CSARGRSNTGELFF,TGCAGTGCGAGGGGTCGATCGAACACCGGGGAGCTGTTTTTT
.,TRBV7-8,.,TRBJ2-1,CASSSRSRDVREQFF,TGTGCCAGCAGCTCCCGGAGCCGGGACGTACGTGAGCAGTTCTTC
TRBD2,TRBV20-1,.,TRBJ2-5,CSARSGLAGGETQYF,TGCAGTGCTAGAAGCGGACTAGCGGGAGGCGAGACCCAGTACTTC
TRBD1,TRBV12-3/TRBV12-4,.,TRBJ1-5,CASSLAAGGGQPQHF,TGTGCCAGCAGTTTAGCGGCAGGGGGCGGTCAGCCCCAGCATTTT
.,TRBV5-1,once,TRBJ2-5,CASSLHLQETQYF,TGCGCCAGCAGCTTACACCTCCAAGAGACCCAGTACTTC
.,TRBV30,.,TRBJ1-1,CAWSVRDNTEAFF,TGTGCCTGGAGTGTACGAGATAACACTGAAGCTTTCTTT
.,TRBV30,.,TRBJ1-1,CAWNTEICTNECAHEAFF,TGTGCCTGGAACACCGAGATCTGTACAAATGAGTGTGCTCATGAAGCTTTCTTT
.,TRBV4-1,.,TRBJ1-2,CASSSRDGYYGYTF,TGCGCCAGCAGCTCCCGGGACGGGTACTATGGCTACACCTTC
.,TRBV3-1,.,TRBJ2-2,CASSQGSFPGELFF,TGTGCCAGCAGCCAGGGTAGTTTTCCCGGGGAGCTGTTTTTT
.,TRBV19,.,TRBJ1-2,CASSMGTFNYGYTF,TGTGCCAGTAGTATGGGCACCTTTAACTATGGCTACACCTTC
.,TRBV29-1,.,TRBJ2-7,CSVVGNSYEQYF,TGCAGCGTTGTGGGAAACTCCTACGAGCAGTACTTC
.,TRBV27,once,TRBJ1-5,CASSLGTPNAPQHF,TGTGCCAGCAGTTTAGGGACACCGAATGCGCCCCAGCATTTT
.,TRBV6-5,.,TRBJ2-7,CASGAGNRLLYEQYF,TGTGCCAGCGGGGCGGGTAACAGACTCCTCTACGAGCAGTACTTC